This record concerns one T cell receptor beta chain sequence. The antigen is undetermined. Germline CDR1 reads SGHNT; CDR2 reads YENEEA. The CDR3 sequence is 11 residues long. V lost 6 bases to trimming and J lost 6 bases, with 5 bases between them. This sample stems from a study of T cell clones after liver transplantation. Study context: At least one year of complete immunosuppression withdrawal without enzymes over twice normal defined tolerance. Study results and limitations: Rather than being deleted, graft donor-reactive T cells may have moved into the graft.

The method was immunoSEQ multiplex PCR; TCRdb's version includes in-frame clones alone and lacks a portion of them. The data contain 65,000 to 70,000 clones, around 92% of them seen just once; the ten biggest clones take up approximately 0.92%. This rearrangement joins TRBV11-3 to TRBJ2-2; D not resolved. This specimen consisted of CD4+ T cells from blood, obtained around 27 months after liver transplant. This sequence originates from a human patient who received a liver transplant. The T cells may come from the graft donor. The CDR3 region is CASRLAGELFF. The DNA for the CDR3 is TGTGCCAGCAGACTGGCCGGGGAGCTGTTTTTT. The entire variable domain, with the rest obtained from reference TRBV11-3 and TRBJ2-2, is as follows: EAGVVQSPRYKIIEKKQPVAFWCNPISGHNTLYWYLQNLGQGPELLIRYENEEAVDDSQLPKDRFSAERLKGVDSTLKIQPAELGDSAVYLCASRLAGELFFGEGSRLTVL.